This entry lists 2 T cell receptor beta chains sequenced from one sample in a study of cytomegalovirus exposure and HLA in healthy donors. The PCR made use of 60 Vbeta and 13 Jbeta primers. Profiled with immunoSEQ multiplex PCR; TCRdb holds only in-frame clones, not every one. The table records 150,000 to 200,000 clones, 77% of them present only once. Input material: PBMCs. The receptor source for this set is a woman aged 35 to 49 in good health and CMV-seropositive.

The chain has TRBV6-6 and TRBJ1-1; 7 bases agree with TRBD1. Per germline, CDR1 MNHNY and CDR2 SVGAGI (reference sequence). CDR3 length equals 16 residues. Losses at the gene ends were 4 bases for V and 0 bases for J; bases not matched to a gene: 8. This CDR3 reads CASSSWDSTLNTEAFF. The CDR3 nucleotides read TGTGCCAGCAGTTCCTGGGACAGTACTCTGAACACTGAAGCTTTCTTT.

There are a few counts of this clone. The V call is TRBV5-5, the J call TRBJ1-3, with a possible D match to TRBD1 (5 bases). V gave up 3 bases and J gave up 2 bases, with 12 bases separating them. CDR1 and CDR2 from the germline V gene are SGHKS and YYEKEE (reference sequence). This CDR3 contains 15 residues. CDR3 in amino acids: CASSWGRVAGNTIYF. The CDR3 coding sequence is TGTGCCAGCAGCTGGGGCCGGGTGGCTGGAAACACCATATATTTT.